The sample holds many counts of the clone carrying this T cell receptor beta chain. The data were obtained in a study of T cells in Graves' hyperthyroidism and ophthalmopathy. V gave up 2 bases and J gave up 2 bases; unmatched junction bases: 6. There are 16 residues in the CDR3. CDR1 GTSNPN and CDR2 SVGIG come from the germline V gene (reference sequence). Any patient presenting with uncontrolled infection, other autoimmune disease, pregnancy or lactation was left out. For the diagnoses, clinical symptoms, serum thyroxine and TRAb, thyroid ultrasound and orbital computed tomography were used. Amplified TCR beta CDR3 regions came from RNA transcripts. Using the HTBI primer set, a first-round RT-PCR was run on the TCR CDR3. Each CDR3 protein is one row after TCRdb ran MiXCR on the multiplex PCR reads. Here the sample spans about 400,000 distinct CDR3 sequences, about 15% being singletons.

Sequencing was performed on blood. The chain joins TRBV30 to TRBJ2-1; 10 bases agree with TRBD2. The clonotype was recovered from a woman aged 25 to 39 with Graves' hyperthyroidism. The CDR3 DNA reads as TGTGCCTGGAGTACCTCCGGACTAGCGGCCTACAATGAGCAGTTCTTC. It translates to CAWSTSGLAAYNEQFF. The complete variable domain, with remaining parts taken from reference TRBV30 and TRBJ2-1, reads SQTIHQWPATLVQPVGSPLSLECTVEGTSNPNLYWYRQAAGRGLQLLFYSVGIGQISSEVPQNLSASRPQDRQFILSSKKLLLSDSGFYLCAWSTSGLAAYNEQFFGPGTRLTVL.